This paragraph covers one T cell receptor (beta chain) sequence. Its antigen is still unknown. This record belongs to a study of cytomegalovirus exposure and HLA in healthy donors. Study as a whole: Earlier, some 180 million T cells were analyzed, and fewer than 120 million unique TCR beta sequences were found among them. In an early release, HLA-typed donors contributed 80 million to 95 million unique TCR sequences. Study-wide results and limits: A list of around 160 TCR beta chains associated with cytomegalovirus was given. What a later analysis reportedly showed was that an Asian-associated ancestry cluster had fewer N-insertions than the approximately 700-donor mean.

V shed 6 bases and J 6 bases; nucleotides not matched to a gene: 7. CDR3 length equals 15 residues. Germline CDR1 reads MNHEY; CDR2 reads SVGAGI. Vbeta (60) and Jbeta (13) primers were used in the PCR. The repertoire was sequenced with immunoSEQ multiplex PCR; TCRdb's copy has only in-frame clones and lacks some. The sample includes more than 95,000 clones, over 75% of them seen just once. This chain joins TRBV6-5 and TRBJ2-1; TRBD2 aligns across 11 bases. The TCR comes from a young woman in good health and CMV-seropositive. The sample taken for sequencing was PBMCs. As DNA, the CDR3 is TGTGCCAGCAGCTTACTAGCGGGAGTAGTCAATGAGCAGTTCTTC. Translation gives CASSLLAGVVNEQFF.